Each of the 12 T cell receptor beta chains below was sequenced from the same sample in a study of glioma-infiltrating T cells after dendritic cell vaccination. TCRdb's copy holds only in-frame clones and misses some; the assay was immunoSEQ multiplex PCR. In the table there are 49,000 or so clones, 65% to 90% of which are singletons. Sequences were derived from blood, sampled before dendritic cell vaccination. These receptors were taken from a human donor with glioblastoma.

DNA of the CDR3: TGTGCCAGTAGCCTCCTCGGGACTAGCCTCGGCGAGCAGTACTTC. It is translated as CASSLLGTSLGEQYF. This rearrangement joins TRBV19 to TRBJ2-7; 9 bases align to TRBD2. The V and J ends lost 6 bases and 6 bases, in that order; junction bases with no gene match: 12. This CDR3 region has 15 residues. Germline V lookup: CDR1 LNHDA, CDR2 SQIVND (reference sequence).

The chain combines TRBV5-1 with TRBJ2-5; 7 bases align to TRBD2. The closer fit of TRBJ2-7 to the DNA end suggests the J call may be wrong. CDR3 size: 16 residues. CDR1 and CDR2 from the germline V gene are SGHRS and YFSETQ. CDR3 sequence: CASSLEPAGQSYEQYF. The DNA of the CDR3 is TGCGCCAGCAGCTTGGAGCCAGCGGGGCAATCCTACGAGCAGTACTTC.

The CDR3 sequence: CAMAGQHLTPSGANVLTF. The CDR3 DNA sequence: TGTGCCATGGCAGGACAACATCTAACTCCCTCTGGGGCCAACGTCCTGACTTTC. This chain links TRBV10-3 with TRBJ2-6, with D possibly being TRBD1 (5 bases). Between the trimmed V and J ends, which lost 9 bases and 0 bases, there was a span of 21 bases. The CDR3 spans 18 residues. Germline V gives CDR1 ENHRY, CDR2 SYGVKD.

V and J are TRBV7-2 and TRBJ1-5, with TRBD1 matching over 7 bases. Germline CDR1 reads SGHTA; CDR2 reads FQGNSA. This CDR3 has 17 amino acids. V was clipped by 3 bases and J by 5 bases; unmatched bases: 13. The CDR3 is CASSFHRIGGGDQPQHF. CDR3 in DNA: TGTGCCAGCAGCTTCCACAGGATAGGGGGCGGAGATCAGCCCCAGCATTTT. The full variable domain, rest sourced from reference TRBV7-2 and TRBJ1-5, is GAGVSQSPSNKVTEKGKDVELRCDPISGHTALYWYRQSLGQGLEFLIYFQGNSAPDKSGLPSDRFSAERTGGSVSTLTIQRTQQEDSAVYLCASSFHRIGGGDQPQHFGDGTRLSIL.

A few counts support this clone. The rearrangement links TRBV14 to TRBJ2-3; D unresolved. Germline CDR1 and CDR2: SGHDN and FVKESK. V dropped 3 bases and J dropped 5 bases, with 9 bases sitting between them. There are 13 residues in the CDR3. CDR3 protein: CASSHSREDTQYF. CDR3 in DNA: TGTGCCAGCAGCCATTCAAGAGAAGATACGCAGTATTTT.

CDR3 sequence (DNA): TGTGCCAGCAGGTCCGGGGACAGGTTCACAGATACGCAGTATTTT. It encodes CASRSGDRFTDTQYF. The chain employs TRBV27 and TRBJ2-3, with 8 bases matching TRBD1. Germline values: CDR1 MNHEY, CDR2 SMNVEV (reference sequence). There are 15 residues in the CDR3. V shed 6 bases, J shed 2 bases, and the junction held 7 bases outside the gene matches.

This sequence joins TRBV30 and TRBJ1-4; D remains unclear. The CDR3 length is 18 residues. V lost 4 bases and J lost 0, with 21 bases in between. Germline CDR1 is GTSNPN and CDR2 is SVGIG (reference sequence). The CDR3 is CAWTPSKAAFATNEKLFF. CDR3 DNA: TGTGCCTGGACACCCTCCAAGGCGGCCTTTGCAACTAATGAAAAACTGTTTTTT.

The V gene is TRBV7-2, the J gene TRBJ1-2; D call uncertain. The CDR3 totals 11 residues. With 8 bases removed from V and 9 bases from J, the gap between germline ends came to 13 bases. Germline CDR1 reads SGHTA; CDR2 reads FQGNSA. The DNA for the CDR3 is TGTGCCAGCTTGGGAGGGATCAGCTACACCTTC. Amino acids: CASLGGISYTF.

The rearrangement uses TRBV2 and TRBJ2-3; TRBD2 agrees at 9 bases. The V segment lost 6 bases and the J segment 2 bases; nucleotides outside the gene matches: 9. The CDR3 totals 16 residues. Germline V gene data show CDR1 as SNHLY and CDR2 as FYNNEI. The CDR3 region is CASSLASGKATDTQYF. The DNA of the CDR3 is TGTGCCAGCAGCTTAGCTAGCGGGAAGGCCACAGATACGCAGTATTTT.

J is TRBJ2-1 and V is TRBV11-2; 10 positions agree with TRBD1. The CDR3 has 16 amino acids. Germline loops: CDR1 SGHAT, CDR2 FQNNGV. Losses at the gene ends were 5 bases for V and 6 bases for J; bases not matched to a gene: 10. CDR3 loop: CASSTRQGAVGNEQFF. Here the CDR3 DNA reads TGTGCCAGCAGCACCAGACAGGGGGCGGTTGGCAATGAGCAGTTCTTC.

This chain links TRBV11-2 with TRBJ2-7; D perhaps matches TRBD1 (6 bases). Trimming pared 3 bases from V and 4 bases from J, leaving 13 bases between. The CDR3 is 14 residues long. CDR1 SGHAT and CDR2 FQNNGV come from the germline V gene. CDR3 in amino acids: CASSLDRRKYEQYF. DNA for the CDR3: TGTGCCAGCAGCTTGGACAGACGGAAGTACGAGCAGTACTTC.

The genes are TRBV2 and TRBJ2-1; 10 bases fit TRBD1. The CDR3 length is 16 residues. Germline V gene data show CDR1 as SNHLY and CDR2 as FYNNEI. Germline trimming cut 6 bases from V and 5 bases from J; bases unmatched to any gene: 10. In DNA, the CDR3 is TGTGCCAGCAGACCCCGAGGACAGGGGGGGAACAATGAGCAGTTCTTC. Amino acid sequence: CASRPRGQGGNNEQFF. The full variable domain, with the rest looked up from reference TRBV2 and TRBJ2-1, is EPEVTQTPSHQVTQMGQEVILRCVPISNHLYFYWYRQILGQKVEFLVSFYNNEISEKSEIFDDQFSVERPDGSNFTLKIRSTKLEDSAMYFCASRPRGQGGNNEQFFGPGTRLTVL.